This T cell receptor beta chain is drawn from a study of cytomegalovirus exposure and HLA in healthy donors. V was clipped by 6 bases and J by 0 bases, with 9 bases between them. The CDR3 is made up of 13 amino acids. The germline V gene encodes CDR1 SGHAT and CDR2 FQNNGV. PCR primers comprised 60 Vbeta and 13 Jbeta primers. Some clones are missing from TCRdb's copy, which holds only in-frame ones; the method was immunoSEQ multiplex PCR. Among tens of thousands of clones, roughly 67% were seen once, and the ten largest hold about 22%. J is TRBJ2-7 and V is TRBV11-2; possibly TRBD1 for D (5 bases). Material: PBMCs. The receptor's source is a woman aged 45-60 years in good health and CMV-seropositive. DNA of the CDR3: TGTGCCAGCAGAGACAGTTCCTCCTACGAGCAGTACTTC. Its protein product is CASRDSSSYEQYF. Full variable domain (missing parts from reference TRBV11-2 and TRBJ2-7): EAGVAQSPRYKIIEKRQSVAFWCNPISGHATLYWYQQILGQGPKLLIQFQNNGVVDDSQLPKDRFSAERLKGVDSTLKIQPAKLEDSAVYLCASRDSSSYEQYFGPGTRLTVT.